This T cell receptor beta chain was captured in a study of shared clonotypes between healthy human individuals. Whole-study findings and limits: Rarefaction demonstrated incomplete sorted-subset sequencing despite large depth.

The V and J ends lost 8 bases and 0 bases respectively, with 20 bases between them. CDR1 and CDR2 (germline): MNHEY, SMNVEV (reference sequence). CDR3 length equals 16 residues. Concerning this clone: What it binds is not known.

The data were produced by immunoSEQ multiplex PCR, yet TCRdb's version contains in-frame clones alone and is incomplete. The repertoire holds roughly 700,000 clones, with around 72% as singletons. The chain couples TRBV27 to TRBJ2-7; D is unresolved. The sequenced sample consisted of memory CD4+ T cells sorted from blood. Subset denoted: CD45RA-negative fraction. The receptor was derived from a woman in her twenties or thirties in good health. In DNA form, the CDR3 reads TGTGCCAGCGGAATTCCCCCGATTAGCTACTCCTACGAGCAGTACTTC. Its translation is CASGIPPISYSYEQYF.